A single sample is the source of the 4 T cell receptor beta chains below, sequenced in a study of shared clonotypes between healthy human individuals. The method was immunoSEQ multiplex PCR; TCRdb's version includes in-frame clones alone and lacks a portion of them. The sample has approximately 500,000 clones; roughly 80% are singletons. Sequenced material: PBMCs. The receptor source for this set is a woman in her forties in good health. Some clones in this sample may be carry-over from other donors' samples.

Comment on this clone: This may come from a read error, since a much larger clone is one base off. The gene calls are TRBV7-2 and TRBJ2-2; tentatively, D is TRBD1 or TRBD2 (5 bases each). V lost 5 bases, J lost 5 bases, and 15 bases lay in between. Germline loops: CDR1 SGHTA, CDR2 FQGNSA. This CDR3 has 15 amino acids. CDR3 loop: CASSPGQWRTGELFF. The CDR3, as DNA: TGTGCCAGCAGCCCGGGGCAGTGGCGGACCGGGGAGCTGTTTTTT.

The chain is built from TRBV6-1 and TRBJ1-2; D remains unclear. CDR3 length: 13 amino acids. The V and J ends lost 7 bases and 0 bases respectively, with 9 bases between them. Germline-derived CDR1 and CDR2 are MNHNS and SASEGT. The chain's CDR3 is CASTETTNYGYTF. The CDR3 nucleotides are TGTGCCAGCACCGAAACAACTAACTATGGCTACACCTTC.

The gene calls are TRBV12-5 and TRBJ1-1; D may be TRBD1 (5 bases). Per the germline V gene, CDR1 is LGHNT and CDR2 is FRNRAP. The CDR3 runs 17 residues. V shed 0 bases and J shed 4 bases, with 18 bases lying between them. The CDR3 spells CASGLVGEFGWPTEAFF. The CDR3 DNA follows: TGTGCTAGTGGTTTGGTAGGGGAGTTCGGCTGGCCCACTGAAGCTTTCTTT.

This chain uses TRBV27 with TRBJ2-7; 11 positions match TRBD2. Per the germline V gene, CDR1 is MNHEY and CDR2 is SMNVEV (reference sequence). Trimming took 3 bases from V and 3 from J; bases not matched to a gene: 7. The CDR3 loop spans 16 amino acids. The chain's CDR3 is CASSFRLAGSIYEQYF. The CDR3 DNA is TGTGCCAGCAGTTTCAGACTAGCGGGATCGATCTACGAGCAGTACTTC.